This T cell receptor (beta chain) was recovered during a study of T-cell reconstitution after alpha-beta-depleted transplantation in children. Points from the study as a whole: It was reported that alpha-beta T cells came from several hundred expanded graft clones (about two months after transplant).

V shed 8 bases and J shed 0 bases, with 14 bases lying between them. The CDR3 is 15 amino acids. This clonotype has a count of ten or more. Its antigen remains unidentified. Unique molecular identifiers featured in how the TCRbeta library was prepared. TCRdb independently ran MiXCR on the PCR reads; one entry per CDR3 protein. The sample shows some 550,000 distinct CDR3 sequences, around 23% of them seen only once. The sequencing here drew on PBMCs, mostly from graft donor cells, taken 360 days after TCRalphabeta/CD19-depleted stem cell transplant. The TCR originated in a boy in the first two years of life who had a stem cell transplant for acute myeloid leukemia, so the T cells may come from the graft donor. The genes are TRBV12-3 or TRBV12-4 and TRBJ2-1; no definite D call. The CDR3 DNA sequence: TGTGCCAGCCTCCCCGGCTCCATCTCCTACAATGAGCAGTTCTTC. Protein: CASLPGSISYNEQFF.